This T cell receptor (beta chain) was recovered during a study of PD-L1 blockade in urothelial cancer (dated by TCRdb to between 2016 and 2019). Turning to the overall study: All patients started therapy in the mid-2010s and received atezolizumab 1,200 mg intravenously every 3 weeks. Twenty-five of 29 patients were males with bladder-origin urothelial cancer, and about 60% of the roughly 30 reported a prior smoking history. Patients had an ECOG performance status of 0 or 1 and had received between 0 and 3 prior chemotherapy regimens. Blood samples were analyzed 3 weeks after the start of treatment (second dose) and 6 weeks after the start of treatment. Blood samples yielded a median of around 150,000 T cells and 65,000 to 95,000 unique TCRs, with median clonality about 0.08. The study was an exploratory multi-omic analysis of somatic, immune and clinical correlates of response to PD-L1 blockade with atezolizumab in urothelial cancer. Pretreatment tumor samples and matched peripheral blood, collected serially before and after atezolizumab treatment, underwent TCR sequencing. Durable clinical benefit was defined as progression-free survival longer than 6 months, and TCR features were also tested against progression-free and overall survival. In the same patients, pretreatment tumors underwent whole exome sequencing and RNA sequencing in addition to TCR sequencing. Fewer than ten patients reached durable clinical benefit, while 15 to 20 patients did not. Some 30 patients had pretreatment blood TCR-seq, about 25 had at least one posttreatment blood collection, and about 25 had tumor TCR-seq.

Results the study describes overall, beyond this receptor: Improved progression-free and overall survival was associated with having pretreatment peripheral blood TCR clonality below the median. At 3 weeks after the start of treatment, tumor-associated TCR clones in peripheral blood had expanded more in patients with durable benefit (n of about 21, p = 0.022). Because of the small sample size (n of about 30) and the many exploratory analyses performed, the results are intended to be regarded as hypothesis-generating.

The time point label here, explained by the study, means: peripheral blood 6 weeks after treatment start. A total of 25 to 30 patients with locally advanced or metastatic urothelial carcinoma, treated at Memorial Sloan Kettering on a trial protocol, made up the cohort. Peripheral blood mononuclear cells were collected pretreatment and during treatment, at between 1 and 8 total time points per patient. The Qiagen DNeasy Blood extraction kit was used to purify genomic DNA from total PBMCs and tumor samples. PBMCs were collected pretreatment and during treatment and were isolated and stored as previously described. A remark on this clone: The specificity of this receptor is unknown. No much larger clone is present one base from it, and per-base qualities are unavailable.

To estimate absolute template abundance from read counts, synthetic TCR analog templates were spiked into each PCR. The immunoSEQ assay used bias-controlled V and J gene primers to amplify TCRbeta CDR3 regions from genomic DNA. Sequencing of rearranged TCRbeta segments was performed at approximately 20X coverage. The authors' pipeline ran thus. Clustering was used to correct sequencing errors, and CDR3s were annotated against IMGT to assign V, D and J genes. Only productive TCRbeta rearrangements were used in downstream analyses, excluding out-of-frame or stop-codon sequences. Clonality was computed as one minus Shannon entropy normalized by the log of the number of unique productive sequences. Fisher's exact test with Benjamini-Hochberg correction, at a threshold of adjusted p below 0.01, was used to find clones that differed between time points or between blood and tumor. The table was pulled from immuneACCESS by TCRdb, which kept in-frame rearrangements only. Such tables lose some clones; where checked, under half of the loss comes from unresolved V genes, and the rest has no known cause. The D gene and trimming were derived from the DNA, and the V and J assignments and clone size from that table. Recorded for this sample are 72,000 or so clones; roughly 90% of them occurred a single time. Together, the top ten hold roughly 12% of the sample.

Compared with germline, V lacks 6 bases and J lacks 6 bases; bases without a gene match: 5. Its CDR3 holds 15 amino acids, cysteine through phenylalanine. The CDR3 DNA has 45 bases and is translated from base 1. Based on the germline V gene, the CDR1 and CDR2 sequences are MNHNS and SASEGT. Rearrangement joined TRBV6-1 to TRBJ2-1, and 13 junctional nucleotides match TRBD2. This clonotype was sampled from a man aged 60 to 69 with urothelial cancer. The sequences come from PBMCs, collected around atezolizumab (anti-PD-L1) treatment. The DNA is TGTGCCAGCAGGGGGGGGACTAGCGGGGTCAATGAGCAGTTCTTC. Its coded protein is CASRGGTSGVNEQFF.